This entry concerns a single T cell receptor (beta chain). The CDR3 is made up of 14 amino acids. Trimming took 5 bases from V and 8 from J, leaving 18 bases between them. Germline V gene sequence: CDR1 ENHRY, CDR2 SYGVKD. This sample was included in a study of blood T cell repertoires in COVID-19. As for the study in general: The United States, Italy and Spain supplied acute and convalescent COVID-19 samples. The cDNA or gDNA used as material had been derived from T cells, B-cell-depleted T cells, or PBMCs.

Per the original methods: Estimated nucleated cell counts came from reference gene primer amplification. Assay used: immunoSEQ multiplex PCR; TCRdb lists only in-frame clones, some missing. The DNA gave D and trimming, while V, J and clone size come from that table. The profile shows around 220,000 clones, roughly 80% of them singletons. The source is a woman older than 75 with acute or convalescent COVID-19. Material for sequencing was peripheral blood. J is TRBJ1-2 and V is TRBV10-3; D possibly corresponds to TRBD1 (6 bases). This CDR3 is CAISNTTGPSGYTF. The CDR3 DNA reads TGTGCCATCAGTAATACGACAGGCCCGTCAGGCTACACCTTC.